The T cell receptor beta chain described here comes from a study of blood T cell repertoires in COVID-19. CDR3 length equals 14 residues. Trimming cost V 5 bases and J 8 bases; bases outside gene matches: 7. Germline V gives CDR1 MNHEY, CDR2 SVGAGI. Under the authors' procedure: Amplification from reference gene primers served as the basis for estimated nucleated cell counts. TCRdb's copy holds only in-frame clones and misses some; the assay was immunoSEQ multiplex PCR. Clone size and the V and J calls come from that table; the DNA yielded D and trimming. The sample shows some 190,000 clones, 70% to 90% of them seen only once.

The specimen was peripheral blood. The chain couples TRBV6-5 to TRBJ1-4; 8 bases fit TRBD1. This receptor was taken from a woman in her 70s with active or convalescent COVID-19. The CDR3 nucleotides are TGTGCCAGCAGTAAGACAGGGGTTTTCGAAAAACTGTTTTTT. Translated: CASSKTGVFEKLFF.